Each of the 3 T cell receptor beta chains below was sequenced from the same sample in a study of CD8+CD57+ T cells in acquired aplastic anemia. The template for TCR beta VDJ and CDR3 sequence profiling was genomic DNA. TCRdb analysed the reads with MiXCR anew, one entry per CDR3 protein. The profile shows more than 150,000 distinct CDR3 sequences, under 50% of them singletons. Before being chosen for sequencing, patients had shown CD8+CD57+ cell expansion by flow cytometry. The specimen sequenced was sorted CD4+, CD8+, or CD8+CD57+ T cells (not recorded which) from PBMCs. These receptors were taken from a human donor with aplastic anemia.

The chain combines TRBV7-9 with TRBJ1-2; D is unresolved. The V end lost 7 bases, the J end lost 6 bases, and 15 bases lay between the germline ends. The germline V gene encodes CDR1 SEHNR and CDR2 FQNEAQ (reference sequence). The CDR3 has 13 amino acids. CDR3 sequence reads: CASTVEPIHGYTF. Written as DNA, the CDR3 is TGTGCCAGCACCGTGGAACCTATTCATGGCTACACCTTC.

With regard to this clonotype: One junction end does not reproduce the germline sequence, and a read error may be involved. The chain uses TRBV3-1 and TRBJ1-1; tentatively, D is TRBD1 (5 bases). Germline CDR1 and CDR2: LGHDT and YNNKEL (reference sequence). The CDR3 has 14 amino acids. Here the CDR3 reads CASSQGQTNTEVFF. CDR3 sequence (DNA): TGTGCCAGCAGCCAAGGACAGACAAACACTGAAGTTTTCTTT.

The V gene is TRBV7-3, the J gene TRBJ2-1; the match to TRBD2 covers 9 bases. Germline CDR1 is SGHTA and CDR2 is FQGTGA. CDR3 length equals 16 residues. V shed 3 bases and J 7 bases; nucleotides not matched to a gene: 10. The CDR3 sequence: CASSFYYSGSRNEQFF. The CDR3, as DNA: TGTGCCAGCAGCTTTTACTATAGCGGGAGTAGGAATGAGCAGTTCTTC.